Sequencing of this TCR beta chain was carried out in a study of glioma-infiltrating T cells after dendritic cell vaccination. Study at large: Treatment, given 2003 to 2012, was autologous tumor lysate-pulsed dendritic cell vaccination. The vaccine used monocyte-derived dendritic cells pulsed overnight with autologous tumor lysate. Study-wide results and limits: Only a small number of patients had complete blood and tumor samples.

Amplification used 60 V beta primers and 13 J beta primers. The data were produced by immunoSEQ multiplex PCR, yet TCRdb's version contains in-frame clones alone and is incomplete. The data contain about 73,000 clones, about four fifths of them seen just once; the ten biggest clones take up around 2.3%. Concerning this clone itself: What it recognizes is unknown.

Germline assignment: CDR1 LGHNT and CDR2 FRNRAP. V lost 1 base and J lost 3; bases outside the gene matches: 4. The CDR3 totals 15 residues. The TCR comes from a human donor with glioblastoma. The chain combines TRBV12-5 with TRBJ1-2; 8 nucleotides line up with TRBD1. This specimen consisted of blood, obtained before dendritic cell vaccination. The CDR3 region is CASGLAGGFDYGYTF. CDR3 coding DNA: TGTGCTAGTGGTTTGGCAGGGGGCTTTGACTATGGCTACACCTTC.